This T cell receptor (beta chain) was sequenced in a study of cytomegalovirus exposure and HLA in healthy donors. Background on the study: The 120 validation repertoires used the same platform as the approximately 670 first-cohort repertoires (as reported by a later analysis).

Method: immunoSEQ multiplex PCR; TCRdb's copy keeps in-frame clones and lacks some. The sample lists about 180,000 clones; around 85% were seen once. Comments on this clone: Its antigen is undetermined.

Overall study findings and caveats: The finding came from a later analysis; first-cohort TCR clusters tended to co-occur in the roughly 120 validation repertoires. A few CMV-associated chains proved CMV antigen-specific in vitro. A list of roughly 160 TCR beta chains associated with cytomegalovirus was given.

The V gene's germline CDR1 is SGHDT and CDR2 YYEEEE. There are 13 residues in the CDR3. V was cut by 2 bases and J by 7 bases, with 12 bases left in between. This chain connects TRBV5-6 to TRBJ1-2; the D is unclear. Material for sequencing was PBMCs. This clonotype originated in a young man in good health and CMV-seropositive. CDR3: CASSLKSPGGYTF. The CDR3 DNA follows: TGTGCCAGCAGCTTAAAGTCCCCAGGTGGCTACACCTTC.